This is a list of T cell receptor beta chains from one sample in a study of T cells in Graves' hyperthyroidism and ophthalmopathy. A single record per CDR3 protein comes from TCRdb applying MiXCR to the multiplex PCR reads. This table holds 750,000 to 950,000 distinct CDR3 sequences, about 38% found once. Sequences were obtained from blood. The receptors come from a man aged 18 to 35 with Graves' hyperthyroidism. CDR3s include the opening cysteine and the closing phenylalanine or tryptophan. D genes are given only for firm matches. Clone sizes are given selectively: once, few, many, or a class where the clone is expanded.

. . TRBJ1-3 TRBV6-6 CASSGQLGNTIYF TGTGCCAGCAGCGGACAGCTCGGAAACACCATATATTTT
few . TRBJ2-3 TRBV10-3 CAISGRGHTDTQYF TGTGCCATCAGTGGTCGGGGGCACACAGATACGCAGTATTTT
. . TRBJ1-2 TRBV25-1 CASRNTGMAGYTF TGTGCCAGCAGGAATACAGGGATGGCTGGCTACACCTTC
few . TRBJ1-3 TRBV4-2 CASSQGSRGQFSGNTIYF TGTGCCAGCAGCCAAGGGAGCCGGGGGCAGTTCTCTGGAAACACCATATATTTT
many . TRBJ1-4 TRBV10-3 CAISNTATNEKLFF TGTGCCATCAGTAACACCGCAACTAATGAAAAACTGTTTTTT
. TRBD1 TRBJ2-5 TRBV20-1 CSARPTGFSIETQYF TGCAGTGCTAGACCGACAGGGTTTTCGATCGAGACCCAGTACTTC
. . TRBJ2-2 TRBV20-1 CSARELAAPGAGELFF TGCAGTGCTAGAGAATTAGCGGCCCCAGGGGCCGGGGAGCTGTTTTTT
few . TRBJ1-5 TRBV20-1 CSARATARYSNQPQHF TGCAGTGCTAGAGCGACAGCCCGATATAGCAATCAGCCCCAGCATTTT
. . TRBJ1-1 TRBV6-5 CASSYEGVNTEAFF TGTGCCAGCAGTTATGAAGGAGTGAACACTGAAGCTTTCTTT
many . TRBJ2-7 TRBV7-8 CASSVTFYEQYF TGTGCCAGCAGCGTCACCTTCTACGAGCAGTACTTC
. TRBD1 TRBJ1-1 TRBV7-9 CASSLSTGVRAEAFF TGTGCCAGCAGCCTCAGTACAGGGGTAAGGGCTGAAGCTTTCTTT
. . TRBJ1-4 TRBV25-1 CASSELDGASEKLFF TGTGCCAGCAGTGAATTGGACGGGGCGAGTGAAAAACTGTTTTTT
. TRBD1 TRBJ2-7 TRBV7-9 CASSQAVGQGDYEQYF TGCGCCAGCAGCCAAGCAGTCGGACAGGGGGACTACGAGCAGTACTTC
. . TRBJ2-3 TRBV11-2 CASTLDGGPPDTQYF TGTGCCAGCACCCTCGATGGAGGGCCCCCAGATACGCAGTATTTT
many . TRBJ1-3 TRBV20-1 CSARRQDNTIYF TGCAGTGCTAGGCGACAGGACAACACCATATATTTT
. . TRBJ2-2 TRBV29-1 CSRTVNTGELFF TGCAGCCGTACAGTGAACACCGGGGAGCTGTTTTTT
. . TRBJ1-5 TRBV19 CASSILPGGSFQPQHF TGTGCCAGTAGTATTTTACCGGGGGGCAGTTTTCAGCCCCAGCATTTT
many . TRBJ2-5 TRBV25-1 CASSFSGVGDQYF TGTGCCAGCAGTTTCTCGGGCGTCGGGGACCAGTACTTC
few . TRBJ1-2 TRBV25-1 CASRLGEYGYTF TGTGCCAGCAGACTTGGGGAATATGGCTACACCTTC
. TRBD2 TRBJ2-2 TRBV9 CASSPWRETGELFF TGTGCCAGCAGCCCCTGGCGGGAGACCGGGGAGCTGTTTTTT
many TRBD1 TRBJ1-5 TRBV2 CASSASTGGGQPQHF TGTGCCAGCAGCGCCTCGACAGGGGGCGGTCAGCCCCAGCATTTT
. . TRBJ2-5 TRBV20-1 CSASPTGAQETQYF TGCAGTGCTAGTCCCACCGGGGCCCAAGAGACCCAGTACTTC
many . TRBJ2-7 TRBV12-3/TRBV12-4 CASSPTAGSYEQYF TGTGCCAGCAGCCCCACCGCAGGGAGCTACGAGCAGTACTTC
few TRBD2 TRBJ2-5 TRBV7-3 CASRAGTSGRWGETQYF TGTGCCAGCAGGGCCGGGACTAGCGGGAGATGGGGAGAGACCCAGTACTTC
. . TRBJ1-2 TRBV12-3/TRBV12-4 CASSLGTEDGYTF TGTGCCAGCAGTTTAGGGACAGAGGATGGCTACACCTTC
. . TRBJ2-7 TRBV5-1 CASSFGLTEQYF TGCGCCAGCAGCTTTGGACTAACGGAGCAGTACTTC
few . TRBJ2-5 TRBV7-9 CAGSPGGTTQYF TGTGCCGGCAGCCCCGGGGGAACTACCCAGTACTTC
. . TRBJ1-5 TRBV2 CASSPGDRGFRQPQHF TGTGCCAGCAGTCCTGGGGATAGGGGTTTCCGTCAGCCCCAGCATTTT
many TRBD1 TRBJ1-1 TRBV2 CASSSGTGGMNTEAFF TGTGCCAGCAGTAGTGGGACAGGCGGCATGAACACTGAAGCTTTCTTT
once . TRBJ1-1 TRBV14 CASSQEGRYTTFF TGTGCCAGCAGCCAAGAAGGGAGGTATACGACTTTCTTT
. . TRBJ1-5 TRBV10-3 CAISEFRTVNQPQHF TGTGCCATCAGTGAGTTTAGGACTGTGAATCAGCCCCAGCATTTT
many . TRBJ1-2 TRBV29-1 CSAGGTAGMEGYTF TGCAGCGCCGGGGGGACGGCTGGGATGGAAGGCTACACCTTC
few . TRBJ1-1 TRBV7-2 CASSHPGVTEAFF TGCGCCAGCAGCCACCCGGGAGTCACTGAAGCTTTCTTT
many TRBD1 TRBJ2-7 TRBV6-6 CASSTGTGRNEQYF TGTGCCAGCAGCACCGGGACAGGGAGGAACGAGCAGTACTTC
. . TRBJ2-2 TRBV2 CASSWGTENTGELFF TGTGCCAGCAGTTGGGGGACTGAGAACACCGGGGAGCTGTTTTTT
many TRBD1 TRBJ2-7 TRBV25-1 CASSFRDRGPYEQYF TGTGCCAGCAGCTTCCGGGACAGGGGGCCCTACGAGCAGTACTTC
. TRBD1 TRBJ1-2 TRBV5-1 CASSILPTGLPYGYTF TGCGCCAGCAGCATACTCCCGACAGGGCTACCCTATGGCTACACCTTC
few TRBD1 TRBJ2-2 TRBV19 CASTLGTANTGELFF TGTGCCAGTACCCTCGGGACAGCCAACACCGGGGAGCTGTTTTTT
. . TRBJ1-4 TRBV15 CATTRDWNEKLFF TGTGCCACCACCCGAGACTGGAATGAAAAACTGTTTTTT
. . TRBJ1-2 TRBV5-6 CASSPYSANYGYTF TGTGCCAGCAGCCCTTACAGCGCTAACTATGGCTACACCTTC
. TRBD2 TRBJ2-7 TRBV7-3 CASSSTGGTNLYEQYF TGTGCCAGCAGCTCCACGGGGGGGACTAACCTCTACGAGCAGTACTTC
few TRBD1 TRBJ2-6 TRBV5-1 CASSTARTGGDSGANVLTF TGCGCCAGCAGCACAGCGAGGACAGGGGGCGACTCTGGGGCCAACGTCCTGACTTTC
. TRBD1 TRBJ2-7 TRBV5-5 CASSLLQGAYEQYF TGTGCCAGCAGTTTACTCCAGGGGGCTTACGAGCAGTACTTC
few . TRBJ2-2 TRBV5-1 CASSDPANTGELFF TGCGCCAGCAGTGACCCGGCGAACACCGGGGAGCTGTTTTTT
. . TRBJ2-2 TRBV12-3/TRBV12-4 CASSAGTTVTGELFF TGTGCCAGCAGCGCCGGGACCACTGTCACCGGGGAGCTGTTTTTT
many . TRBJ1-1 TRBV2 CASSDNPRYTTEAFF TGTGCCAGCAGTGATAACCCCAGGTACACCACTGAAGCTTTCTTT
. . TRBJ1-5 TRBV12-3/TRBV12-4 CASSLRSRNQPQHF TGTGCCAGCAGTTTGAGATCGCGCAATCAGCCCCAGCATTTT
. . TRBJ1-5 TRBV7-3 CASSQGAGKGNQPQHF TGTGCCAGCAGCCAAGGCGCGGGAAAAGGGAATCAGCCCCAGCATTTT
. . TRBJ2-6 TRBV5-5 CASSHASGAVANVLTF TGTGCCAGCAGCCATGCCTCGGGGGCCGTGGCCAACGTCCTGACTTTC
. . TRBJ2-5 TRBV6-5 CASSRGVALPQGTQYF TGTGCCAGCAGCCGAGGGGTAGCTCTCCCCCAAGGGACCCAGTACTTC
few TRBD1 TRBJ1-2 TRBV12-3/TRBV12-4 CASSGTGTGVDGYTF TGTGCCAGCAGCGGAACCGGGACAGGGGTCGATGGCTACACCTTC
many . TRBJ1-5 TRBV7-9 CASSLMDQPQHF TGTGCCAGCAGCTTAATGGATCAGCCCCAGCATTTT
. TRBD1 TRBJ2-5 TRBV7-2 CASSSNAIDRVETQYF TGTGCCAGCAGCTCTAACGCCATCGACAGGGTGGAGACCCAGTACTTC
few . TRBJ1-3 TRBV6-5 CASSLTHVGRNTIYF TGTGCCAGCAGCCTGACACACGTCGGTCGAAACACCATATATTTT